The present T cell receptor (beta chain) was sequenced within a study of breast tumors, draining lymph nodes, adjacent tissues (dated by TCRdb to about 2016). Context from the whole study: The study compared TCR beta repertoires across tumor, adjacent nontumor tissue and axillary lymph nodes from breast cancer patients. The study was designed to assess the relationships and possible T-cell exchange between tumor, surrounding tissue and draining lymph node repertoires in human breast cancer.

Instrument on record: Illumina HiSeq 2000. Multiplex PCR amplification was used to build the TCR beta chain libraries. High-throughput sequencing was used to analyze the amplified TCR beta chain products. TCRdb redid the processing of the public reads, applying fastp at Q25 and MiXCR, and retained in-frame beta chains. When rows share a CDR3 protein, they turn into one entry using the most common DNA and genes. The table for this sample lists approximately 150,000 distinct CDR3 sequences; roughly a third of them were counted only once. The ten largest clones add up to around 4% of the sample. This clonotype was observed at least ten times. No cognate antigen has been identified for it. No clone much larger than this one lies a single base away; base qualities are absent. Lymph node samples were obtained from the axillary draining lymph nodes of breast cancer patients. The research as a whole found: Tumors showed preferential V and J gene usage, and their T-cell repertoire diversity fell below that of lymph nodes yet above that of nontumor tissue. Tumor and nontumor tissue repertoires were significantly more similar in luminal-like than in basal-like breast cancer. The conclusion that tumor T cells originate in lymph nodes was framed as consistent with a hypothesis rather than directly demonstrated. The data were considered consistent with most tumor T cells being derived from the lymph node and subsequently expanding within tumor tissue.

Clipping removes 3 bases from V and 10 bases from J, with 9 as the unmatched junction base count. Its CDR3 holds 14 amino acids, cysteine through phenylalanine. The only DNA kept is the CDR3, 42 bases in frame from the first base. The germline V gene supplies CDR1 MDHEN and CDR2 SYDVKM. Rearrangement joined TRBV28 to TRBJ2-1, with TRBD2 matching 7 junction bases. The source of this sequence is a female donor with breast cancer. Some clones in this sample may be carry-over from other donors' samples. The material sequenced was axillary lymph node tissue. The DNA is TGTGCCAGCAGTTTCGGACTAGGGACCAGCGAGCAGTTCTTC. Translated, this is CASSFGLGTSEQFF.